Each of the 21 T cell receptor beta chains below was sequenced from the same sample in a study of tumor-infiltrating lymphocytes in primary liver carcinoma (dated 2017 in TCRdb). RNA from unsorted whole blood was extracted with TRIzol reagent, and germline DNA was obtained with the DNeasy Blood & Tissue kit. TCRdb lists the instrument as Illumina HiSeq 2500. TCRbeta-specific cDNA was reverse-transcribed from about 520 ng total RNA using a constant-region primer and ProtoScript II reverse transcriptase. The TCRbeta libraries were prepared through three rounds of nested multiplex PCR following a slightly modified ARM-PCR procedure. The first two PCR rounds used multiplex TRBV1-TRBV30 forward primers with a Cbeta reverse primer, each for about 10 cycles. TCRdb reprocessed the public reads (quality trimming at Q25 with fastp, clone calling with MiXCR) and kept in-frame beta chains. Merged by CDR3 protein, the rows form single entries marked with the most common genes and DNA. In all, the sample holds approximately 340,000 distinct CDR3 sequences, and 65% of those were seen once. The ten most abundant clones make up about 6.3% of the sample.

Specimen: peripheral blood. Source of these receptors: a man aged 40-49 years with primary liver carcinoma and hepatitis B virus infection.

The CDR3, as DNA: TGTGCCAGCAGTTCCCCCCGAGATACGCAGTATTTT. It translates to CASSSPRDTQYF. The V and J genes are TRBV28 and TRBJ2-3; no firm D call. Trimming left V 4 bases short and J 5 bases short, with 7 bases between. The CDR3 has 12 amino acids. Germline V gene data show CDR1 as MDHEN and CDR2 as SYDVKM.

The CDR3 region has the DNA TGTGCCAGCAGTCCCCCCACGGGCCAGGGGCGAAAACTGTTTTTT. It codes for CASSPPTGQGRKLFF. This chain joins TRBV12-3 or TRBV12-4 and TRBJ1-4, with a weak D call TRBD1 (6 bases). The V end was cut by 5 bases, the J end by 10 bases, with 20 bases between. The CDR3 consists of 15 residues.

The CDR3, as DNA: TGTGCCAGCATCCCCCCGGGGGCAGTGAGGGGCCAAGAGACCCAGTACTTC. It encodes CASIPPGAVRGQETQYF. The chain is built from TRBV6-1 and TRBJ2-5; D possibly uses TRBD1 or TRBD2 (6 bases each). Trimming left V 7 bases short and J 1 base short, with 22 bases between. This CDR3 comprises 17 residues. The germline V gene has CDR1 MNHNS and CDR2 SASEGT.

The CDR3 DNA is TGTGCCAGCAGCACGTACGGGGGCCAAGAGACCCAGTACTTC. The encoded protein is CASSTYGGQETQYF. This chain joins TRBV12-3 or TRBV12-4 and TRBJ2-7, with a tentative D call TRBD2 (6 bases). The J call is uncertain, as TRBJ2-5 better fits the DNA end. The CDR3 spans 14 residues.

The rearrangement joins TRBV4-2 to TRBJ1-2; 7 bases map to TRBD1. V was clipped by 5 bases and J by 8 bases; unmatched bases: 14. Germline lookup yields CDR1 LGHNA and CDR2 YNFKEQ. This CDR3 spans 15 amino acids. Here the CDR3 reads CASSKVSRGDWGYTF. CDR3 sequence (DNA): TGTGCCAGCAGCAAAGTTTCCAGGGGGGATTGGGGCTACACCTTC.

The sample holds a few counts of this clonotype. This may arise from a read error, as a much more abundant clone is one base away. J is TRBJ2-7 and V is TRBV4-1, with TRBD2 identical over 11 bases. CDR1 is MGHRA, CDR2 YSYEKL, per germline. This CDR3 spans 13 amino acids. Here the CDR3 reads CAGSLGLAGEQYF. DNA for the CDR3: TGCGCCGGCAGTCTCGGACTAGCGGGTGAGCAGTACTTC.

As concerns this clonotype: A read error may account for a junction end that differs from germline. The rearrangement links TRBV5-1 to TRBJ2-1; TRBD1 or TRBD2 may be the D gene (5 bases each). The CDR3 length is 13 residues. Germline-derived CDR1 and CDR2 are SGHRS and YFSETQ. The CDR3 is CVSSARGQEGQFF. In nucleotides, the CDR3 is TGCGTCAGCAGCGCCCGGGGCCAAGAGGGACAGTTCTTC.

V and J are TRBV12-3 or TRBV12-4 and TRBJ2-1, with 7 bases matching TRBD2. V trimming: 4 bases; J trimming: 4 bases; junction bases outside the gene matches: 13. The CDR3 totals 17 residues. The CDR3 spells CASSSPVGGGRYNEQFF. The DNA of the CDR3 is TGTGCCAGCAGTTCCCCGGTTGGTGGCGGGAGATACAATGAGCAGTTCTTC.

On this clonotype itself: Compared with germline, one end of the junction differs, possibly owing to a read error. The chain couples TRBV11-2 to TRBJ1-2; a weak D match, TRBD1 (6 bases). There are 12 residues in the CDR3. Germline-derived CDR1 and CDR2 are SGHAT and FQNNGV. CDR3: CASSLQGTGYIF. For the CDR3, the DNA is TGTGCCAGCAGCTTACAGGGGACTGGCTACATCTTC.

This clonotype was found many times. The rearrangement joins TRBV11-2 to TRBJ2-3; D unresolved. Germline CDR1 and CDR2: SGHAT and FQNNGV. This CDR3 spans 16 amino acids. Trimming removed 5 bases at V and 0 bases at J, with 15 bases between. Written as DNA, the CDR3 is TGTGCCAGCAGCCTAAGCAGATTTCTAAGCACAGATACGCAGTATTTT. Its protein is CASSLSRFLSTDTQYF.

For this clonotype: One end of the junction fails to match germline, which may point to a read error. The CDR3 loop reads CASNHPSTDTQYF. The CDR3, as DNA: TGTGCCAGCAATCACCCCAGCACGGATACGCAGTATTTT. The chain joins TRBV11-2 to TRBJ2-3; D unresolved. CDR1 and CDR2 from the germline V gene are SGHAT and FQNNGV. The length of the CDR3 is 13 residues.

To note about this clonotype: The conserved closing phenylalanine or tryptophan is absent in this CDR3, likely reflecting a read error. The rearrangement uses TRBV6-5 and TRBJ1-1; D perhaps matches TRBD1 (6 bases). CDR3 length: 14 amino acids. Germline V lookup: CDR1 MNHEY, CDR2 SVGAGI. V lost 2 bases and J 8 bases, leaving 15 bases between the germline ends. The DNA of the CDR3 is TGTGCCAGCAGTTACGATGGGGGGCGGGCCGAAGCTTTCATT. Translation gives CASSYDGGRAEAFI.

This clonotype was seen more than once but under ten times. One base away lies a much larger clone, so this may be a sequencing read error. The rearrangement uses TRBV12-3 or TRBV12-4 and TRBJ2-2; tentatively, D is TRBD2 (5 bases). The CDR3 is made up of 12 amino acids. The CDR3 protein is CASSFFTGEMFF. The CDR3 DNA reads as TGTGCCAGCAGTTTCTTCACCGGGGAGATGTTTTTT.

As to this clonotype: This may stem from a read error, because a much larger clone lies one nucleotide away. The chain employs TRBV6-5 and TRBJ2-1; the match to TRBD2 covers 13 bases. From germline, CDR1 is MNHEY and CDR2 SVGAGI. The CDR3 runs 17 residues. The CDR3 here is CASRALSGLAGDNERFF. For the CDR3, the DNA is TGTGCCAGCAGGGCTTTAAGCGGACTAGCGGGGGACAATGAGCGGTTCTTC.

Note on this clonotype: The germline gene is not matched at one end of the junction; a read error may be the cause. The V call is TRBV11-3, the J call TRBJ2-1; D perhaps matches TRBD1 (6 bases). This CDR3 comprises 13 residues. Germline V gives CDR1 SGHNT, CDR2 YENEEA. This chain's CDR3 is CAGSPGQFNEQFF. The CDR3 bases are TGTGCCGGCAGCCCTGGACAGTTCAATGAGCAGTTCTTC.

To note about this clonotype: Relative to the germline gene, one junction end is altered; a read error may explain this. The chain combines TRBV5-1 with TRBJ1-5; the D gene is possibly TRBD1 (6 bases). The CDR3 is made up of 15 amino acids. Germline CDR1 reads SGHRS; CDR2 reads YFSETQ. The CDR3 nucleotides read TGCGCCAGCAGTCTGGGGGGGGCCGATGGTCAGCCCCTGCATTTT. It encodes CASSLGGADGQPLHF.

Remarks on this clonotype: A much more abundant neighbour one base away suggests this may be a read error. V usage is TRBV29-1 and J usage is TRBJ2-1; possible D gene TRBD2, 6 bases. This CDR3 contains 17 residues. The germline V and J ends were trimmed by 3 bases and 9 bases, with 27 bases remaining between them. Germline V CDR1 and CDR2: SQVTM, ANQGSEA. CDR3: CSVDRFIVAGRLVEQFF. The DNA of the CDR3 is TGCAGCGTTGATAGATTTATTGTTGCGGGAAGGCTAGTTGAGCAGTTCTTC.

Points on this clonotype: With a much larger clone just one base away, this may be a read error. The rearrangement uses TRBV6-2 or TRBV6-3 and TRBJ1-1; D remains unclear. The CDR3 totals 14 residues. Per the germline V gene, CDR1 is MNHEY and CDR2 is SVGEGT. The CDR3, as DNA: TGTTCCAGCAGTTACACCAACCCTGGTGGTGAAGCTTTCTTT. As protein: CSSSYTNPGGEAFF.

The rearrangement uses TRBV7-9 and TRBJ2-7; TRBD1 is a possible D gene (5 bases). CDR3 length equals 13 residues. CDR1 is SEHNR, CDR2 FQNEAQ, per germline (reference sequence). Trimming left V 1 base short and J 7 bases short, with 11 bases between. The CDR3 DNA is TGTGCCAGCAGCTTAGGGGGCCCGGTGGAGCAGTACTTC. It encodes CASSLGGPVEQYF.

This chain connects TRBV28 to TRBJ1-2, with D hard to call. Trimming took 4 bases from V and 1 from J, leaving 7 bases between them. Germline V lookup: CDR1 MDHEN, CDR2 SYDVKM. This CDR3 contains 13 residues. CDR3 DNA: TGTGCCAGCAGTTATGCAGATAACTATGGCTACACCTTC. Translation gives CASSYADNYGYTF.

The rearrangement links TRBV4-1 to TRBJ2-7; possible D gene TRBD2, 6 bases. CDR1 is MGHRA, CDR2 YSYEKL, per germline. The CDR3 covers 15 residues. The V and J ends lost 0 bases and 4 bases respectively, with 13 bases between them. The CDR3 sequence: CASSQEEGGFYEQYF. In nucleotides, the CDR3 is TGCGCCAGCAGCCAAGAAGAGGGAGGATTTTACGAGCAGTACTTC.